What follows describes a single T cell receptor (beta chain). The PCR used 60 Vbeta and 13 Jbeta primers. Clones were sequenced by immunoSEQ multiplex PCR, and TCRdb holds only the in-frame ones, with some missing. The data hold 250,000 to 350,000 clones, with approximately 90% observed a single time. The sample belongs to a study of cytomegalovirus exposure and HLA in healthy donors. This CDR3 contains 16 residues. Germline-derived CDR1 and CDR2 are SGHTA and FQGTGA. V dropped 1 base and J dropped 0 bases, with 7 bases sitting between them. This rearrangement joins TRBV7-3 to TRBJ2-6; unclear D gene. This sequence originates from a man aged 40-49 years in good health and CMV-seropositive. Specimen: PBMCs. This CDR3 is CASSLNYISGANVLTF. In DNA, the CDR3 is TGTGCCAGCAGCTTAAACTATATCTCTGGGGCCAACGTCCTGACTTTC.